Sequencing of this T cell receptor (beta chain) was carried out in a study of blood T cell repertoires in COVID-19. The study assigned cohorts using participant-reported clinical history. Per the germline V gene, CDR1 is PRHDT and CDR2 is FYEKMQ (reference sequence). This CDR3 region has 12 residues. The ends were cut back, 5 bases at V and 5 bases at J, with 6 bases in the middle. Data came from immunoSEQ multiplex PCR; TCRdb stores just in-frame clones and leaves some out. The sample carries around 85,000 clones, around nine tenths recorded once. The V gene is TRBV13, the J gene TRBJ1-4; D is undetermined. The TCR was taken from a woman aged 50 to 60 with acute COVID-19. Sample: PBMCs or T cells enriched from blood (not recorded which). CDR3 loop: CASSIRNEKLFF. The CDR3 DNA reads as TGTGCCAGCAGCATTAGAAATGAAAAACTGTTTTTT.